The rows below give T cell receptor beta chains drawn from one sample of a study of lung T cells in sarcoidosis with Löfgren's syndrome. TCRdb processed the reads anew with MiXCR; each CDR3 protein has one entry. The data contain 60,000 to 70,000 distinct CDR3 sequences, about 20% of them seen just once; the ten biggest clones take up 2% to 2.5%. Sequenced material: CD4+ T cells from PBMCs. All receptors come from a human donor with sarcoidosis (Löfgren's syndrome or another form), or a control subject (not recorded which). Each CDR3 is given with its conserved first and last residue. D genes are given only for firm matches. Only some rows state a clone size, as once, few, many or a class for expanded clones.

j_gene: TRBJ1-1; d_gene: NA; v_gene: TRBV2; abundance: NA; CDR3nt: TGTGCCAGCAGTGCAATGGGAGGGGTTGACGAAGCTTTCTTT; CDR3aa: CASSAMGGVDEAFF
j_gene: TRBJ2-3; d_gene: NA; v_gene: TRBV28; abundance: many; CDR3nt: TGTGCCAGCAGCCTCAGAAACACAGATACGCAGTATTTT; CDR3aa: CASSLRNTDTQYF
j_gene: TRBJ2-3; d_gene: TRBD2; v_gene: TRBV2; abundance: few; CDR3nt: TGTGCCACTAAGCGGGGCCCCACAGATACGCAGTATTTT; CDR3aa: CATKRGPTDTQYF
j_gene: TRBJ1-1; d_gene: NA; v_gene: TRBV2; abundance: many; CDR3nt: TGTGCCAGCACAGGGTACACTGAAGCTTTCTTT; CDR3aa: CASTGYTEAFF
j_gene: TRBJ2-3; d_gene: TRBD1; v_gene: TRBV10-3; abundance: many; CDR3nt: TGTGCCATCAGTGAACAGACAGGGGGCGCAGATACGCAGTATTTT; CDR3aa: CAISEQTGGADTQYF
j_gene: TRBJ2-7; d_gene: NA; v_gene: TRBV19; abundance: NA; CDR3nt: TGTGCCAGTAGTCTCCGTCCGGCCTACGAGCAGTACTTC; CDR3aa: CASSLRPAYEQYF
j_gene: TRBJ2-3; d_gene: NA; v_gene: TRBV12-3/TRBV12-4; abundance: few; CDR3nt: TGTGCCAGCAGTAACCAGCGGGTGACGCAGTATTTT; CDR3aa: CASSNQRVTQYF
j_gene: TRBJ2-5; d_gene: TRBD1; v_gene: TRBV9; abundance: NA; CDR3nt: TGTGCCAGCAGCCTTGGTGACAGGGAACAAGAGACCCAGTACTTC; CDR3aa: CASSLGDREQETQYF
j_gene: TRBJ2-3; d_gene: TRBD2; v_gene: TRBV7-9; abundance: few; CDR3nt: TGTGCCAGCCAGCGGGGAAGCACAGATACGCAGTATTTT; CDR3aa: CASQRGSTDTQYF
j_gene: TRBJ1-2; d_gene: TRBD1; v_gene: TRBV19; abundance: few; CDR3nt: TGTGCCAGTAGTTTCGGGGCGGGGACAGCTAACTATGGCTACACCTTC; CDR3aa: CASSFGAGTANYGYTF
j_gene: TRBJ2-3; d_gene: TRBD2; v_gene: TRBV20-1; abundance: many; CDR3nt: TGCAGTGCTAGACCATCGTCAACTAGCGGTGGGTTCTGGTATTTT; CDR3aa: CSARPSSTSGGFWYF
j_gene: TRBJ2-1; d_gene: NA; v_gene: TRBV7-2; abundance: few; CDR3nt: TGTGCCAGCAGCTTCGTGACTCTCAATGAGCAGTTCTTC; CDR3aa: CASSFVTLNEQFF
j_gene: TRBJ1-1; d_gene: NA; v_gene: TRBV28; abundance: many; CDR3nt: TGTGCCAGCAGCCCCCCGAAGGGAAAATACACTGAAGCTTTCTTT; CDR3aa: CASSPPKGKYTEAFF
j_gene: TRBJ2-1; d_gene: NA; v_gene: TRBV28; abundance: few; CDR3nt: TGTGCCAGCACCCAAGGGACCTCGATGGGGGTGAATGAGCAGTTCTTC; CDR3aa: CASTQGTSMGVNEQFF
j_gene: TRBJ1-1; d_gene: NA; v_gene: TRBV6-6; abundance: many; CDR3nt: TGTGCCAGCAGTTACTCGACCGCGAGTTTGCCCACTGAAGCTTTCTTT; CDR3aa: CASSYSTASLPTEAFF
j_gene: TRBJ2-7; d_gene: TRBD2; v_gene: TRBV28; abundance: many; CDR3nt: TGTGCCAGCAGTTTACCGGCTAGCGGGAGACGTGAGCAGTACTTC; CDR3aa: CASSLPASGRREQYF
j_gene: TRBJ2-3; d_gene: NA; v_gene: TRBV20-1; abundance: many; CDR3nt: TGCAGTGCTAGAGTAGGAGGGGCAGATACGCAGTATTTT; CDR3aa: CSARVGGADTQYF
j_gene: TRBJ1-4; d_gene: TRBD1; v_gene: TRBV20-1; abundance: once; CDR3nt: TGCAGTGCTGAGACAGGGGGCGCGAATGAAAAACTGTTTTTT; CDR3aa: CSAETGGANEKLFF
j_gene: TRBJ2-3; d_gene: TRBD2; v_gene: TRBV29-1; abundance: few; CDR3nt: TGCAGCGTACTCGGACTAGCGGGCCGGAGCACAGATACGCAGTATTTT; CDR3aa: CSVLGLAGRSTDTQYF
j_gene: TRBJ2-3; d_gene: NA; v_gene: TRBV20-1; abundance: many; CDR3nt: TGCAGTGCTAGAGATGGGTACCGCCTTACGGATACGCAGTATTTT; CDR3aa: CSARDGYRLTDTQYF
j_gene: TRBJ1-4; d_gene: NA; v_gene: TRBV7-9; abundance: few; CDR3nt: TGTGCCAGCAGCCCGGGGGCAACTAATGAAAAACTGTTTTTT; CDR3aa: CASSPGATNEKLFF
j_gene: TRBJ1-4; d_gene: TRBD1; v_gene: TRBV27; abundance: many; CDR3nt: TGTGCCAGCAGGGACAGGGGGAGTAATGAAAAACTGTTTTTT; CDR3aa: CASRDRGSNEKLFF
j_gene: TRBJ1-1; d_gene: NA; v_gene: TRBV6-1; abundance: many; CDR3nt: TGTGCCAGCAGCGAGGTGGGCAGTGAAGCTTTCTTT; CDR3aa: CASSEVGSEAFF
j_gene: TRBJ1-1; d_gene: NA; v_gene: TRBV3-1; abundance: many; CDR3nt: TGTGCCAGCAGCCACCCAGCGAGGGACACTGAAGCTTTCTTT; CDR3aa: CASSHPARDTEAFF
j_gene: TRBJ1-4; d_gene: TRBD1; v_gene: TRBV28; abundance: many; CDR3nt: TGTGCCAGCAGCCCGACCGGACAGGCAACTAATGAAAAACTGTTTTTT; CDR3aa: CASSPTGQATNEKLFF
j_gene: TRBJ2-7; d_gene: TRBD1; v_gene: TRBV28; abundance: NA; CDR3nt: TGTGCCAGCAGTTCTCCCGGGACAGGGGACTACGAGCAGTACTTC; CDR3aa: CASSSPGTGDYEQYF
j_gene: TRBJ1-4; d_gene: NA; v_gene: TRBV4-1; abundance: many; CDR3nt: TGCGCCAGCAGCCGTCAGGAGGTTGGTGAAAAACTGTTTTTT; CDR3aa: CASSRQEVGEKLFF
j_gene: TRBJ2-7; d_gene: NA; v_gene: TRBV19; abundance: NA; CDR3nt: TGTGCCAGTAGCTTGGACATCTGGGCTTACGAGCAGTACTTC; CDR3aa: CASSLDIWAYEQYF
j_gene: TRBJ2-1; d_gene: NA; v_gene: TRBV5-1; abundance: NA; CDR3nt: TGCGCCAGCAGCTTAGGGGGAGCCTACAATGAGCAGTTCTTC; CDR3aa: CASSLGGAYNEQFF
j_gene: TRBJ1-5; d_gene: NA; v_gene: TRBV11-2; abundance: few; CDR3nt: TGTGCCAGCAGCTTAGCTTCCAACGTTCCTCAGCCCCAGCATTTT; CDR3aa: CASSLASNVPQPQHF
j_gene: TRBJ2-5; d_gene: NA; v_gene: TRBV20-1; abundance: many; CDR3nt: TGCAGTGCTAGGGATATAGTAGCGGCCCAGTACTTC; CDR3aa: CSARDIVAAQYF
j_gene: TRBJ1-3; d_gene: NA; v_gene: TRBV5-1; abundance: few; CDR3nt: TGCGCCAGCAGCTTGGCAGAGGCGGCTGGAAACACCATATATTTT; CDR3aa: CASSLAEAAGNTIYF
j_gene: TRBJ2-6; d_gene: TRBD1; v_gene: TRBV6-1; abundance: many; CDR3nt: TGTGCCAGCAGTTGGGCAGGGGGCGCCGGGGCCAACGTCCTGACTTTC; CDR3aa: CASSWAGGAGANVLTF
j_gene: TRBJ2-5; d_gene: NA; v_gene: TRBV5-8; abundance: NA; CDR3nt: TGTGCCAGCAGCTTTGGGAGGATGTTACAAGAGACCCAGTACTTC; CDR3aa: CASSFGRMLQETQYF
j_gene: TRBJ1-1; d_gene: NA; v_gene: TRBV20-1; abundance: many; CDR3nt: TGCAGTGCGAGAGAACCAGGGTCAGGCACTGAAGCTTTCTTT; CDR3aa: CSAREPGSGTEAFF
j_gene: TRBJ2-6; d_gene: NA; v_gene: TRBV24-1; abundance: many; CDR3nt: TGTGCCACCAGTCAGGGCTCTGGGGCCAACGTCCTGACTTTC; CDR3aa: CATSQGSGANVLTF
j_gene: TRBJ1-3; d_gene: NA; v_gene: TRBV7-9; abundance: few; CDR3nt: TGTGCCAGCAGCTCGACAGGAAGCGTCAACTCTGGAAACACCATATATTTT; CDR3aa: CASSSTGSVNSGNTIYF
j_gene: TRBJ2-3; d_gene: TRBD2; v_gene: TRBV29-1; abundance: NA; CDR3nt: TGCAGCTCCGTACTAGCGGCTCTCACAGATATGCAGTATTTT; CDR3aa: CSSVLAALTDMQYF
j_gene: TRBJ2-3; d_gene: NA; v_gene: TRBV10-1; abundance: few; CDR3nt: TGCGCCAGCGCGAGCACAGATACGCAGTATTTT; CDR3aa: CASASTDTQYF
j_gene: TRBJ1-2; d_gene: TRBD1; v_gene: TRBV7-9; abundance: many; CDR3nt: TGTGCCAGCAGCCGACCCCTGACAGGGAACTATGGCTACACCTTC; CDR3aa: CASSRPLTGNYGYTF
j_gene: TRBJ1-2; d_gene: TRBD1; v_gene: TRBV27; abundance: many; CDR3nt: TGTGCCAGCAGTTTAAGACAGGGGCTCGGCTACACCTTC; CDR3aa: CASSLRQGLGYTF
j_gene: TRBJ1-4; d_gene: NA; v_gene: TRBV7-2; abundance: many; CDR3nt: TGTGCCAGCAGCTCCGGGACGGCCAGGGGAAAACTGTTTTTT; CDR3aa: CASSSGTARGKLFF
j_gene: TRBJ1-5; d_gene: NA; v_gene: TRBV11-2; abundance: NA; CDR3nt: TGTGCCAGCAGCTTAGGCCAGAAGGAGAACCAGCCCCAGCATTTT; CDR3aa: CASSLGQKENQPQHF
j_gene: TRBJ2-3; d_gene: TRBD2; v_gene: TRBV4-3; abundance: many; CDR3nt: TGCGCCAGCAGCCAAGGGGGCGGAACTAGCGGGAGCGCCCGGGATACGCAGTATTTT; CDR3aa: CASSQGGGTSGSARDTQYF
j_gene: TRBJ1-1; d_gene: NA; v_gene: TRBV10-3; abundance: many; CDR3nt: TGTGCCGCCCAGGGGACCCCGAACACTGAAGCTTTCTTT; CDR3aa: CAAQGTPNTEAFF
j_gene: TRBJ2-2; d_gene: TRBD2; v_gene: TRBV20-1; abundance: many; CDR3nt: TGCAGTGCTACGGGAGGGAACACCGGGGAGCTGTTTTTT; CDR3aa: CSATGGNTGELFF
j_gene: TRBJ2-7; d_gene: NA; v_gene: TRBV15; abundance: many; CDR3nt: TGTGCCACCAGCAGAGACCAGGGTTACGAGCAGTACTTC; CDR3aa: CATSRDQGYEQYF
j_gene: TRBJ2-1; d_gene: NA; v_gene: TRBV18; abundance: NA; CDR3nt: TGTGCCAGCTCCTCGATGCACAGGGAGAGCTCCTACAATGAGCAGTTCTTC; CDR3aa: CASSSMHRESSYNEQFF
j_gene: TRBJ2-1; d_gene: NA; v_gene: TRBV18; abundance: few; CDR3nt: TGTGCCAGCTCACCACCGAGGGGGAACATAAACAATGAGCAGTTCTTC; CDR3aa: CASSPPRGNINNEQFF